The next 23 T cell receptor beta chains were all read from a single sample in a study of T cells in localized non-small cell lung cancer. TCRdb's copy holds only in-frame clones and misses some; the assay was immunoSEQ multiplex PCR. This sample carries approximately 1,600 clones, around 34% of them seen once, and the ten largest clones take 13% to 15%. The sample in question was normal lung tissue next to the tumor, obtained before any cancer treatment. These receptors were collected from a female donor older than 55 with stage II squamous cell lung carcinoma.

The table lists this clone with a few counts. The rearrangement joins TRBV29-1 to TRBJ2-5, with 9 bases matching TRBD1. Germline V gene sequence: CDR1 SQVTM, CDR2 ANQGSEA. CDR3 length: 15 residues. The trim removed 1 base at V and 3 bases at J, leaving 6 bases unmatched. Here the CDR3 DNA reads TGCAGCGTTGAAGGGGGACAGGGACTTAAAGAGACCCAGTACTTC. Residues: CSVEGGQGLKETQYF.

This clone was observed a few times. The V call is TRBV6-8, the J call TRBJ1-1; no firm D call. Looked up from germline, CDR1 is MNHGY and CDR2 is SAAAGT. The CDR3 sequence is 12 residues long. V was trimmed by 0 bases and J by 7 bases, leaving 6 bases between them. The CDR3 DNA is TGTGCCAGCAGTTACTCGACGGGTGAAGCTTTCTTT. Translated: CASSYSTGEAFF.

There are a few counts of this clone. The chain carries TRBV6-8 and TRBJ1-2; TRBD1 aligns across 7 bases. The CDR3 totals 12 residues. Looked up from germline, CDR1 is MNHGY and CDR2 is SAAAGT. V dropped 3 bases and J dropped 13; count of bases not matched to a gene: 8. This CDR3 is CASSYSGQVRTF. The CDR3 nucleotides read TGTGCCAGCAGTTATTCTGGACAGGTTCGCACCTTC.

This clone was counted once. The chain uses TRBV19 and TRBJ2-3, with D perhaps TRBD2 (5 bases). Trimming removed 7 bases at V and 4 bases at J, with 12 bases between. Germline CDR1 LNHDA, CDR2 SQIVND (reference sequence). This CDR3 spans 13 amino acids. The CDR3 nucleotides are TGTGCCAGTATAGGAGAGGGCCCAGATACGCAGTATTTT. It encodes CASIGEGPDTQYF.

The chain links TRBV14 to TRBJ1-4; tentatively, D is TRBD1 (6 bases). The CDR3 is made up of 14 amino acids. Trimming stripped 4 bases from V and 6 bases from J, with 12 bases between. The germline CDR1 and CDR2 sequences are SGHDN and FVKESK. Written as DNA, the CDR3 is TGTGCCAGCAGCCCACAGGGAGTGGATGAAAAACTGTTTTTT. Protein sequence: CASSPQGVDEKLFF.

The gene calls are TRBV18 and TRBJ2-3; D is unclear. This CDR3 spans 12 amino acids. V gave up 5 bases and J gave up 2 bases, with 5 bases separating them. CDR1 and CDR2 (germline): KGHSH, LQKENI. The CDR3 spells CASSSDTDTQYF. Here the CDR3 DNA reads TGTGCCAGCTCATCGGACACAGATACGCAGTATTTT.

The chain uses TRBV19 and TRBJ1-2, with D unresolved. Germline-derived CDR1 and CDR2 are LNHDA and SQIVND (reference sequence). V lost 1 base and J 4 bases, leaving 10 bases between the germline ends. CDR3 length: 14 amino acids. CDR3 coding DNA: TGTGCCAGTAGTATAGGCCAGCGAATCTATGGCTACACCTTC. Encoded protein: CASSIGQRIYGYTF.

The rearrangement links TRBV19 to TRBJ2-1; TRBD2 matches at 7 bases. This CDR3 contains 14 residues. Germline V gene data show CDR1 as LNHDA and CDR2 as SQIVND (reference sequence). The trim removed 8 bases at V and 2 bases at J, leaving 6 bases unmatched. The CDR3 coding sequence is TGTGCCAGTGGGAGGGGATCCACCTACAATGAGCAGTTCTTC. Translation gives CASGRGSTYNEQFF.

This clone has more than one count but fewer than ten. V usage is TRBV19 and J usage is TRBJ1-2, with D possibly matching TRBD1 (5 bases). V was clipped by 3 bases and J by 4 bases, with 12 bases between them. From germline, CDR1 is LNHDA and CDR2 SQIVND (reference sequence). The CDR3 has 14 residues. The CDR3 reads CASSIQGHGYGYTF. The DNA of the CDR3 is TGTGCCAGTAGTATTCAAGGACACGGCTATGGCTACACCTTC.

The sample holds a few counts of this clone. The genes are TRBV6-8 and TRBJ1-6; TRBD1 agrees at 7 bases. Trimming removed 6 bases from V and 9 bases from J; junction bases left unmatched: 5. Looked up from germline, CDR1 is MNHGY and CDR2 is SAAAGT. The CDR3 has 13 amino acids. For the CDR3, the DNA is TGTGCCAGCAGCGACAGGGTCGGTTCACCCCTCCACTTT. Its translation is CASSDRVGSPLHF.

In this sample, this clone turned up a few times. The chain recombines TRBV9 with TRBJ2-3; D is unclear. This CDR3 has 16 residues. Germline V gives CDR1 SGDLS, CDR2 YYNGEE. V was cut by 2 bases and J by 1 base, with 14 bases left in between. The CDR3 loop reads CASSVSSSVGTDTQYF. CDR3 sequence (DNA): TGTGCCAGCAGCGTCTCTTCCAGTGTGGGCACAGATACGCAGTATTTT.

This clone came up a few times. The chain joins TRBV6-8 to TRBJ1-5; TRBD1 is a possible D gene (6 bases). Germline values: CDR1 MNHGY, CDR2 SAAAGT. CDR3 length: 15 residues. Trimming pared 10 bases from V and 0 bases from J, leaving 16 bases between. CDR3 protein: CAIVPGQNSNQPQHF. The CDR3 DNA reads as TGTGCCATCGTACCGGGACAAAATAGCAATCAGCCCCAGCATTTT.

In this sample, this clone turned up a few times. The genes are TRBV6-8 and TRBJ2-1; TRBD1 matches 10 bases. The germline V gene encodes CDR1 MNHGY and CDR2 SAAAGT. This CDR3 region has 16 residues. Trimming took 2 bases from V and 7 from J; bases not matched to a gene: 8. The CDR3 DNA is TGTGCCAGCAGTTACCCCAGGACAGGGGGAAAAAATGAGCAGTTCTTC. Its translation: CASSYPRTGGKNEQFF.

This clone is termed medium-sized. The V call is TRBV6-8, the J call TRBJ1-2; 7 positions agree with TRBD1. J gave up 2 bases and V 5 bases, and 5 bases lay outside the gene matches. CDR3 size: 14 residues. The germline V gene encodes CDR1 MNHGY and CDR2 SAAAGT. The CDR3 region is CASSGTAPNYGYTF. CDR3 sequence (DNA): TGTGCCAGCAGTGGGACAGCGCCAAACTATGGCTACACCTTC.

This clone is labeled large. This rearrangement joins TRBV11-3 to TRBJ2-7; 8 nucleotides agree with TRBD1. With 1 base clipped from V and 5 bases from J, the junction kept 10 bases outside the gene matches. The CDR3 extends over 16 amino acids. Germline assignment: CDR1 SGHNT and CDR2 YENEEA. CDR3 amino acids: CASSLGLSGQEHEQYF. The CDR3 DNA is TGTGCCAGCAGCTTAGGTCTATCGGGACAGGAACACGAGCAGTACTTC.

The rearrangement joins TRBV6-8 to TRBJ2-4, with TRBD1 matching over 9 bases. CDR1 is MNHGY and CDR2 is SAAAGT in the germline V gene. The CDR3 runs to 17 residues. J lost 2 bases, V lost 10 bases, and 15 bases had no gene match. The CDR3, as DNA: TGTGCCACGTTGGACAGGGGATTCATGGTAACCAAAAACATTCAGTACTTC. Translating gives CATLDRGFMVTKNIQYF.

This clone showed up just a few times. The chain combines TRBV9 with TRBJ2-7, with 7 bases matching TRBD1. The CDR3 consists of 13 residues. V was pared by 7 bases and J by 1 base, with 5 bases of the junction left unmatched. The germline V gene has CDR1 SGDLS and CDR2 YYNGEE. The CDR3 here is CASSKGQSYEQYF. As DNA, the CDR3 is TGTGCCAGCTCAAAGGGACAGTCCTACGAGCAGTACTTC.

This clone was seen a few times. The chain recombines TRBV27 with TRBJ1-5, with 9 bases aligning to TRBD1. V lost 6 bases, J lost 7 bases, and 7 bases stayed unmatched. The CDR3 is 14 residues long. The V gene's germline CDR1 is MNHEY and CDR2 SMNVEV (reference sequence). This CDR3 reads CASSLDRGGQPQHF. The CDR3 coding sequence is TGTGCCAGCAGCCTGGACAGGGGAGGACAGCCCCAGCATTTT.

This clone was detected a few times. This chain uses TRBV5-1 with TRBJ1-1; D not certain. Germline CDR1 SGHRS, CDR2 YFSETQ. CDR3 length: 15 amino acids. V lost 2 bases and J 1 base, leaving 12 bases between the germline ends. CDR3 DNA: TGCGCCAGCAGCTTAGCGGGGTCCCAGAACACTGAAGCTTTCTTT. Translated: CASSLAGSQNTEAFF. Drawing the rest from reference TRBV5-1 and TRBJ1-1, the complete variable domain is KAGVTQTPRYLIKTRGQQVTLSCSPISGHRSVSWYQQTPGQGLQFLFEYFSETQRNKGNFPGRFSGRQFSNSRSEMNVSTLELGDSALYLCASSLAGSQNTEAFFGQGTRLTVV.

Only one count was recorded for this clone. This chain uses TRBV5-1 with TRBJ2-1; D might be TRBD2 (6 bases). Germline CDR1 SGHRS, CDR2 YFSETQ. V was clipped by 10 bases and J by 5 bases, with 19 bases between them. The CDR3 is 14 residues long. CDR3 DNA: TGCGCCTCCCACGGAGGGGCCCTGGACAATGAGCAGTTCTTC. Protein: CASHGGALDNEQFF.

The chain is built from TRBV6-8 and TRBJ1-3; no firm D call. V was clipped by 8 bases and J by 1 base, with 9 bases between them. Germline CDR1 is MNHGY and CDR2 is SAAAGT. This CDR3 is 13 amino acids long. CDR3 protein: CASWNGSGNTIYF. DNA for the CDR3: TGTGCCAGCTGGAACGGATCTGGAAACACCATATATTTT.

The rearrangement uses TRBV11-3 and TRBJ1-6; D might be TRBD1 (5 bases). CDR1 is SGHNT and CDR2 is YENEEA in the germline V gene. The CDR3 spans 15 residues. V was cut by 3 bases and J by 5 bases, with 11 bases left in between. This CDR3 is CASSLGTGDNSPLHF. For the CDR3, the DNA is TGTGCCAGCAGCTTGGGGACGGGAGATAATTCACCCCTCCACTTT.

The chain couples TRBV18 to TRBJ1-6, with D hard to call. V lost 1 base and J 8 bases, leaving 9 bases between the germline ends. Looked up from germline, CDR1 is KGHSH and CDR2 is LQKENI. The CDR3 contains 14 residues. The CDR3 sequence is CASSPRGSDSPLHF. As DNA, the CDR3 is TGTGCCAGCTCACCACGTGGCAGCGATTCACCCCTCCACTTT. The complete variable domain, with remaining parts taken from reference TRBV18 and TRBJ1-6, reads NAGVMQNPRHLVRRRGQEARLRCSPMKGHSHVYWYRQLPEEGLKFMVYLQKENIIDESGMPKERFSAEFPKEGPSILRIQQVVRGDSAAYFCASSPRGSDSPLHFGNGTRLTVT.